This TCR beta chain was recovered during a study of cytomegalovirus exposure and HLA in healthy donors. Study-wide results and caveats: Reports state that TCR beta sequences accurately predicted most subjects' HLA-A and HLA-B alleles.

In the case of this clone: Its specificity is unknown.

It was with 60 Vbeta and 13 Jbeta primers that the PCR ran. The data were produced by immunoSEQ multiplex PCR, yet TCRdb's version contains in-frame clones alone and is incomplete. The sample lists around 120,000 clones; approximately 80% were seen once. From germline, CDR1 is SGHTA and CDR2 FQGNSA. CDR3 length: 15 amino acids. With 5 bases removed from V and 6 bases from J, the gap between germline ends came to 19 bases. The rearrangement joins TRBV7-2 to TRBJ1-2, with a possible D match to TRBD1 (6 bases). The sequence was obtained from a man in his fifties in good health and CMV-seropositive. The sequencing sample was made of PBMCs. The CDR3 DNA reads TGTGCCAGCAGCGAATACAGGGTCATAAAGGATGGCTACACCTTC. Translating gives CASSEYRVIKDGYTF.